The following is a TCR beta chain sequence with its context. Its antigen is not known. This record comes from a study of a mutant IDH1 vaccine in newly diagnosed glioma. Study at large: Standard pretreatment was either radiotherapy, temozolomide, or, for most, radiochemotherapy with temozolomide.

This CDR3 comprises 16 residues. Germline CDR1 reads SGHRS; CDR2 reads YFSETQ. V was pared by 0 bases and J by 1 base, with 2 bases of the junction left unmatched. Time point indicated: week 5, during vaccination. Vaccine doses each comprised 300 ug of mutant IDH1 20-mer peptide, with topical imiquimod. Repertoires were generated with immunoSEQ multiplex PCR, while TCRdb's copy carries only in-frame clones and drops some. Among roughly 30,000 clones, about nine tenths were seen once, and the ten largest hold 3% to 4%. The sequence derives from a woman aged 40-49 years with glioma. Some clones in this sample may be carry-over from other donors' samples. The V and J genes are TRBV5-1 and TRBJ2-3; TRBD2 matches 10 bases. The specimen was peripheral blood mononuclear cells (PBMCs), collected from a glioma patient whose treatment included an IDH1 peptide vaccine. This CDR3 is CASSLGGTSGTDTQYF. In nucleotides, the CDR3 is TGCGCCAGCAGCTTGGGGGGGACTAGCGGCACAGATACGCAGTATTTT. Full variable domain (rest looked up from reference TRBV5-1 and TRBJ2-3): KAGVTQTPRYLIKTRGQQVTLSCSPISGHRSVSWYQQTPGQGLQFLFEYFSETQRNKGNFPGRFSGRQFSNSRSEMNVSTLELGDSALYLCASSLGGTSGTDTQYFGPGTRLTVL.